This entry is about one T cell receptor beta chain. These data come from a study of blood T cell repertoires in COVID-19. Across the study: Sites across the United States, Italy and Spain contributed samples from acute and convalescent COVID-19. PBMCs, B-cell-depleted T cells, or T cells provided the cDNA or gDNA that made up the material.

Original methodology: Amplification of reference gene primers was used by the study to estimate nucleated cell counts. Measured with immunoSEQ multiplex PCR; TCRdb has only the in-frame clones, and not every one. V and J calls and clone size are given by that table; D and trimming were obtained from the DNA. This sample has about 270,000 clones; more than 70% occur once, and the top ten carry approximately 3.1%. The CDR3 length is 16 residues. Germline V gene data show CDR1 as MDHEN and CDR2 as SYDVKM. The V and J ends lost 7 bases and 6 bases, in that order; junction bases with no gene match: 14. The V gene is TRBV28, the J gene TRBJ2-1; 8 nucleotides line up with TRBD2. The receptor comes from a woman younger than 35 with acute or convalescent COVID-19. The specimen was peripheral blood. The CDR3 DNA sequence: TGTGCCAGCACCTCCGGCGGACTAGCACCGCCCAATGAGCAGTTCTTC. Its protein product is CASTSGGLAPPNEQFF.